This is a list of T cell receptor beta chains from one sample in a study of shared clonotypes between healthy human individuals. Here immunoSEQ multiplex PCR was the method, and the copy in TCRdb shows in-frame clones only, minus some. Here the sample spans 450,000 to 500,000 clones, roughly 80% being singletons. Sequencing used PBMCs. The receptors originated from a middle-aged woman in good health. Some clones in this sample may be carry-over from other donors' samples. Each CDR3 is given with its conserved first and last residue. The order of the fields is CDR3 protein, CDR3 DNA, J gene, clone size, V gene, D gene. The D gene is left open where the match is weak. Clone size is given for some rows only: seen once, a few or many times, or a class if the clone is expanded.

cdr3_aa: CAGKARDSSYEKLFF
cdr3_nt: TGTGCCGGGAAGGCTCGGGACAGTAGTTATGAAAAACTGTTTTTT
j_call: TRBJ1-4
clone_size: NA
v_call: TRBV2
d_call: TRBD1

cdr3_aa: CASSPRTGTDTQYF
cdr3_nt: TGTGCCAGCAGCCCCCGGACAGGCACAGATACGCAGTATTTT
j_call: TRBJ2-3
clone_size: NA
v_call: TRBV7-9
d_call: NA

cdr3_aa: CASSITGVNTEAFF
cdr3_nt: TGTGCCAGCAGTATTACAGGGGTGAACACTGAAGCTTTCTTT
j_call: TRBJ1-1
clone_size: few
v_call: TRBV28
d_call: TRBD1

cdr3_aa: CASTGGKLGEQYF
cdr3_nt: TGTGCCAGCACGGGCGGGAAGCTCGGCGAGCAGTACTTC
j_call: TRBJ2-7
clone_size: few
v_call: TRBV2
d_call: NA

cdr3_aa: CASSPTPGTSGSVQFF
cdr3_nt: TGTGCCAGTAGTCCTACCCCCGGGACTAGCGGGAGTGTGCAGTTCTTC
j_call: TRBJ2-1
clone_size: NA
v_call: TRBV19
d_call: TRBD2

cdr3_aa: CASSLGGGPYEKLFF
cdr3_nt: TGTGCCAGCAGTTTAGGGGGCGGACCGTATGAAAAACTGTTTTTT
j_call: TRBJ1-4
clone_size: NA
v_call: TRBV28
d_call: NA

cdr3_aa: CASSRRDRDTGELFF
cdr3_nt: TGCGCCAGCAGCCGACGGGACAGGGACACCGGGGAGCTGTTTTTT
j_call: TRBJ2-2
clone_size: NA
v_call: TRBV4-1
d_call: TRBD1

cdr3_aa: CSVELPIPSLDTQYF
cdr3_nt: TGCAGCGTTGAATTGCCTATACCATCACTAGATACGCAGTATTTT
j_call: TRBJ2-3
clone_size: few
v_call: TRBV29-1
d_call: NA

cdr3_aa: CASSVGYDGKLFF
cdr3_nt: TGTGCCAGCAGCGTAGGATACGACGGAAAACTGTTTTTT
j_call: TRBJ1-4
clone_size: few
v_call: TRBV9
d_call: NA

cdr3_aa: CAWSGLRETGREQYF
cdr3_nt: TGTGCCTGGAGTGGGTTGCGGGAGACGGGGAGGGAGCAGTACTTC
j_call: TRBJ2-5
clone_size: NA
v_call: TRBV30
d_call: TRBD2

cdr3_aa: CASRLADPPEQYF
cdr3_nt: TGTGCCAGCAGACTAGCAGACCCCCCCGAGCAGTACTTC
j_call: TRBJ2-7
clone_size: NA
v_call: TRBV27
d_call: NA

cdr3_aa: CASSPNPPGLGGEQYF
cdr3_nt: TGTGCCAGCAGTCCTAATCCACCGGGACTAGGGGGCGAGCAGTACTTC
j_call: TRBJ2-7
clone_size: NA
v_call: TRBV7-3
d_call: TRBD2

cdr3_aa: CASRTDTQYF
cdr3_nt: TGTGCCTCTCGCACAGATACGCAGTATTTT
j_call: TRBJ2-3
clone_size: NA
v_call: TRBV30
d_call: NA

cdr3_aa: CASRQGLGCNERFF
cdr3_nt: TGTGCCAGCAGGCAGGGACTAGGGTGCAATGAGCGGTTCTTC
j_call: TRBJ2-1
clone_size: NA
v_call: TRBV5-4
d_call: TRBD2

cdr3_aa: CASSYPGRYGYTF
cdr3_nt: TGTGCCAGCAGTTACCCCGGACGTTATGGCTACACCTTC
j_call: TRBJ1-2
clone_size: NA
v_call: TRBV6-6
d_call: NA

cdr3_aa: CASSSRWGTGELFF
cdr3_nt: TGTGCCAGCAGTTCCCGGTGGGGGACCGGGGAGCTGTTTTTT
j_call: TRBJ2-2
clone_size: once
v_call: TRBV28
d_call: NA

cdr3_aa: CASSLLGTLSGNTIYF
cdr3_nt: TGTGCCAGCAGTCTCCTAGGGACACTCTCTGGAAACACCATATATTTT
j_call: TRBJ1-3
clone_size: NA
v_call: TRBV28
d_call: NA

cdr3_aa: CASSYSLGPYEQYF
cdr3_nt: TGTGCCAGCAGTTACTCACTGGGTCCCTACGAGCAGTACTTC
j_call: TRBJ2-7
clone_size: NA
v_call: TRBV6-5
d_call: NA

cdr3_aa: CASSLGKGWVTEAFF
cdr3_nt: TGTGCCAGCAGTTTGGGGAAGGGGTGGGTGACTGAAGCTTTCTTT
j_call: TRBJ1-1
clone_size: few
v_call: TRBV27
d_call: NA

cdr3_aa: CASSLAITYEQYF
cdr3_nt: TGTGCCAGCAGTTTAGCGATCACCTACGAGCAGTACTTC
j_call: TRBJ2-7
clone_size: NA
v_call: TRBV28
d_call: NA

cdr3_aa: CASRPTSARETQYF
cdr3_nt: TGTGCCAGCAGACCAACTAGCGCCCGGGAGACCCAGTACTTC
j_call: TRBJ2-5
clone_size: NA
v_call: TRBV28
d_call: TRBD2

cdr3_aa: CASSSGLGGGGTGELFF
cdr3_nt: TGCGCCAGCAGCTCCGGGTTGGGAGGGGGCGGCACCGGGGAGCTGTTTTTT
j_call: TRBJ2-2
clone_size: NA
v_call: TRBV5-1
d_call: NA

cdr3_aa: CASSGVGTDTQYF
cdr3_nt: TGTGCCAGCTCAGGGGTAGGGACAGATACGCAGTATTTT
j_call: TRBJ2-3
clone_size: once
v_call: TRBV6-1
d_call: NA

cdr3_aa: CASSLGQGLDHEQYF
cdr3_nt: TGCGCCAGCAGCCTGGGACAGGGCCTAGACCACGAGCAGTACTTC
j_call: TRBJ2-7
clone_size: many
v_call: TRBV4-1
d_call: TRBD1

cdr3_aa: CASSPRSSTYNEQFF
cdr3_nt: TGTGCCAGCTCACCACGGAGTTCCACCTACAATGAGCAGTTCTTC
j_call: TRBJ2-1
clone_size: NA
v_call: TRBV18
d_call: NA

cdr3_aa: CASSLAENTDTQYF
cdr3_nt: TGTGCCAGCAGCTTAGCGGAAAACACAGATACGCAGTATTTT
j_call: TRBJ2-3
clone_size: NA
v_call: TRBV7-6
d_call: NA

cdr3_aa: CAISESYGGGTEAFF
cdr3_nt: TGTGCCATCAGTGAGTCGTACGGGGGAGGAACTGAAGCTTTCTTT
j_call: TRBJ1-1
clone_size: NA
v_call: TRBV10-3
d_call: NA

cdr3_aa: CASSSTGDGYEQYF
cdr3_nt: TGCGCCAGCAGTTCCACAGGGGACGGCTACGAGCAGTACTTC
j_call: TRBJ2-7
clone_size: NA
v_call: TRBV5-1
d_call: TRBD1

cdr3_aa: CASPIDVRGNQPQHF
cdr3_nt: TGTGCCAGCCCAATTGATGTGAGGGGTAATCAGCCCCAGCATTTT
j_call: TRBJ1-5
clone_size: NA
v_call: TRBV27
d_call: NA

cdr3_aa: CASRMDTAYSGANVLTF
cdr3_nt: TGTGCCAGCAGGATGGACACGGCCTACTCTGGGGCCAACGTCCTGACTTTC
j_call: TRBJ2-6
clone_size: NA
v_call: TRBV2
d_call: NA

cdr3_aa: CASSPASGRAIEQYF
cdr3_nt: TGTGCCAGCTCACCGGCTAGCGGGAGGGCCATCGAGCAGTACTTC
j_call: TRBJ2-7
clone_size: NA
v_call: TRBV18
d_call: TRBD2

cdr3_aa: CASSQESGTGGYTEAFF
cdr3_nt: TGCGCCAGCAGCCAAGAAAGCGGGACAGGGGGCTACACTGAAGCTTTCTTT
j_call: TRBJ1-1
clone_size: NA
v_call: TRBV4-3
d_call: TRBD1

cdr3_aa: CAIGQPNTGELFF
cdr3_nt: TGTGCCATAGGACAACCGAACACCGGGGAGCTGTTTTTT
j_call: TRBJ2-2
clone_size: NA
v_call: TRBV10-3
d_call: NA

cdr3_aa: CAISESGQGGETQYF
cdr3_nt: TGTGCCATCAGTGAGTCCGGCCAGGGAGGAGAGACCCAGTACTTC
j_call: TRBJ2-5
clone_size: NA
v_call: TRBV10-3
d_call: NA

cdr3_aa: CASRDLAATYEQYF
cdr3_nt: TGTGCCAGCAGGGACCTAGCGGCCACCTACGAGCAGTACTTC
j_call: TRBJ2-7
clone_size: NA
v_call: TRBV6-1
d_call: TRBD2

cdr3_aa: CASSDTYNEQFF
cdr3_nt: TGCGCCAGCAGTGATACGTACAATGAGCAGTTCTTC
j_call: TRBJ2-1
clone_size: NA
v_call: TRBV10-2
d_call: NA

cdr3_aa: CASSYYQTAYTGELFF
cdr3_nt: TGTGCCAGCAGTTACTACCAGACAGCCTACACCGGGGAGCTGTTTTTT
j_call: TRBJ2-2
clone_size: NA
v_call: TRBV6-5
d_call: NA

cdr3_aa: CASSSGGDREITNEKLFF
cdr3_nt: TGCGCCAGCAGCTCGGGGGGGGACAGGGAGATAACTAATGAAAAACTGTTTTTT
j_call: TRBJ1-4
clone_size: once
v_call: TRBV4-1
d_call: TRBD1

cdr3_aa: CASTEDPLGGYTF
cdr3_nt: TGTGCCAGCACCGAAGACCCTCTGGGGGGCTACACCTTC
j_call: TRBJ1-2
clone_size: NA
v_call: TRBV7-9
d_call: NA

cdr3_aa: CASGAGQSNEKLFF
cdr3_nt: TGCGCCAGCGGCGCCGGACAAAGTAATGAAAAACTGTTTTTT
j_call: TRBJ1-4
clone_size: NA
v_call: TRBV10-2
d_call: NA

cdr3_aa: CASSLRLGRSEEQYF
cdr3_nt: TGTGCCAGCAGCCTCCGCCTGGGCAGGAGTGAAGAGCAGTACTTC
j_call: TRBJ2-7
clone_size: NA
v_call: TRBV5-6
d_call: NA

cdr3_aa: CASSRRESDTEAFF
cdr3_nt: TGTGCCAGCAGCCGTAGGGAGTCGGACACTGAAGCTTTCTTT
j_call: TRBJ1-1
clone_size: few
v_call: TRBV7-9
d_call: NA

cdr3_aa: CASSRPVGGRNRPQHF
cdr3_nt: TGTGCCAGCTCACGCCCCGTGGGGGGACGGAATCGTCCCCAGCATTTT
j_call: TRBJ1-5
clone_size: NA
v_call: TRBV18
d_call: NA

cdr3_aa: CASSDRSTRGYTF
cdr3_nt: TGTGCCAGCAGCGACCGCTCGACCAGGGGCTACACCTTC
j_call: TRBJ1-2
clone_size: NA
v_call: TRBV7-6
d_call: NA

cdr3_aa: CASSLWKGYEQYF
cdr3_nt: TGTGCCAGCAGTTTATGGAAGGGTTACGAGCAGTACTTC
j_call: TRBJ2-7
clone_size: once
v_call: TRBV27
d_call: NA

cdr3_aa: CASSQLAGVGEQYF
cdr3_nt: TGTGCCAGCAGCCAATTAGCGGGAGTAGGGGAGCAGTACTTC
j_call: TRBJ2-7
clone_size: NA
v_call: TRBV4-2
d_call: TRBD2

cdr3_aa: CASILSWGERVYEQYF
cdr3_nt: TGCGCCAGCATTCTCTCCTGGGGGGAGAGGGTCTACGAGCAGTACTTC
j_call: TRBJ2-7
clone_size: NA
v_call: TRBV23-1
d_call: NA

cdr3_aa: CASSPRGLAGVHEQYF
cdr3_nt: TGTGCCAGCAGCCCAAGAGGACTAGCGGGAGTCCACGAGCAGTACTTC
j_call: TRBJ2-7
clone_size: NA
v_call: TRBV7-2
d_call: TRBD2